This T cell receptor beta chain was identified during a study of shared clonotypes between healthy human individuals. Here immunoSEQ multiplex PCR was the method, and the copy in TCRdb shows in-frame clones only, minus some. The sample records over 1.4 million clones, roughly 96% being singletons. Donors, without exception, were Caucasian adults residing in Nashville, Tennessee. Germline lookup yields CDR1 SGHVS and CDR2 FNYEAQ. This CDR3 has 19 residues. V was clipped by 1 base and J by 2 bases; unmatched bases: 10. The sample taken for sequencing was naive CD4+ T cells sorted from blood. Subset indicated: CD45RA+ positively selected. The chain employs TRBV7-6 and TRBJ2-6, with TRBD1 identical over 8 bases. The source is a young man in good health. The CDR3 DNA sequence: TGTGCCAGCAGCTTAGAAGCAGGGACAGGAGCTACTGGGGCCAACGTCCTGACTTTC. Its protein product is CASSLEAGTGATGANVLTF.